The 8 T cell receptor beta chains below were found in one sample sequenced in a study of T cells in Graves' hyperthyroidism and ophthalmopathy. The CDR3 regions of TCR beta were amplified from RNA transcripts. The HTBI primer set drove a first-round RT-PCR of the TCR CDR3. TCRdb independently ran MiXCR on the multiplex PCR reads; one entry per CDR3 protein. The sample lists around 97,000 distinct CDR3 sequences; 47% were seen once. The sequenced sample was blood. The receptor source for this set is a man in his forties with Graves' hyperthyroidism.

This clonotype was detected ten times or more. The chain carries TRBV20-1 and TRBJ1-6; no reliable D call. Germline values: CDR1 DFQATT, CDR2 SNEGSKA (reference sequence). CDR3 length equals 15 residues. Deletions cut 0 bases from V and 0 bases from J, with 6 bases between. As DNA, the CDR3 is TGCAGTGCTAGAGATCAGAGCTCCTATAATTCACCCCTCCACTTT. Translated: CSARDQSSYNSPLHF.

At least ten counts were recorded for this clonotype. This rearrangement joins TRBV5-6 to TRBJ2-7, with D possibly called TRBD1 or TRBD2 (5 bases each). The CDR3 extends over 14 amino acids. V was cut by 4 bases and J by 3 bases, with 14 bases left in between. Germline V gene data show CDR1 as SGHDT and CDR2 as YYEEEE. The CDR3, as DNA: TGTGCCAGCAGCAACCGGGACGGATTCTACGAGCAGTACTTC. Its protein is CASSNRDGFYEQYF. Looking up the rest from reference TRBV5-6 and TRBJ2-7 gives the full variable domain: DAGVTQSPTHLIKTRGQQVTLRCSPKSGHDTVSWYQQALGQGPQFIFQYYEEEERQRGNFPDRFSGHQFPNYSSELNVNALLLGDSALYLCASSNRDGFYEQYFGPGTRLTVT.

V gene TRBV6-5 combines with J gene TRBJ1-6, with D tentatively TRBD1 (6 bases). Germline values: CDR1 MNHEY, CDR2 SVGAGI. The V and J ends lost 4 bases and 6 bases respectively, with 10 bases between them. The CDR3 covers 14 residues. The CDR3 sequence is CASSSGQLNSPLHF. DNA for the CDR3: TGTGCCAGCAGTTCAGGACAGCTTAATTCACCCCTCCACTTT.

This clonotype was picked up many times. The V gene is TRBV5-5, the J gene TRBJ1-3, with unresolved D. V was shortened by 0 bases and J by 6 bases, with 1 base between the two germline ends. The CDR3 contains 11 residues. Looked up from germline, CDR1 is SGHKS and CDR2 is YYEKEE (reference sequence). The CDR3 protein is CASSLENTIYF. CDR3 DNA: TGTGCCAGCAGCTTGGAAAACACCATATATTTT. Looking up the rest from reference TRBV5-5 and TRBJ1-3 gives the full variable domain: DAGVTQSPTHLIKTRGQQVTLRCSPISGHKSVSWYQQVLGQGPQFIFQYYEKEERGRGNFPDRFSARQFPNYSSELNVNALLLGDSALYLCASSLENTIYFGEGSWLTVV.

This clonotype was observed once. No conserved phenylalanine or tryptophan ends this CDR3, so it is likely a read error. This chain uses TRBV4-3 with TRBJ2-5, with D perhaps TRBD1 (5 bases). The length of the CDR3 is 14 residues. Germline V gene data show CDR1 as LGHNA and CDR2 as YSLEER. Trimming left V 5 bases short and J 2 bases short, with 12 bases between. CDR3 sequence reads: CASSLVQGQETQYL. The DNA for the CDR3 is TGCGCCAGCAGCTTAGTCCAGGGTCAAGAGACCCAGTACCTC.

This chain connects TRBV20-1 to TRBJ1-1; D is perhaps TRBD1 (6 bases). The CDR3 is made up of 11 amino acids. Between the trimmed V and J ends, which lost 6 bases and 4 bases, there was a span of 9 bases. Germline CDR1 and CDR2: DFQATT and SNEGSKA (reference sequence). The CDR3 here is CSARTVTEAFF. Written as DNA, the CDR3 is TGCAGTGCAAGGACAGTCACTGAAGCTTTCTTT.

The table lists this clonotype with a count of one. This sequence joins TRBV10-1 and TRBJ2-2, with 10 bases matching TRBD2. The junction had 2 bases not matched to a gene; V was cut back by 3 bases and J by 1 base. Germline loops: CDR1 WNHNN, CDR2 SYGVQD (reference sequence). This CDR3 contains 16 residues. The CDR3 DNA sequence: TGCGCCAGCAGTGAATTAGCGGGAGGGAACACCGGGGAGCTGTTTTTT. Its protein product is CASSELAGGNTGELFF.

This clonotype has at least ten counts. The CDR3 sequence: CASSHDRGQTQYF. The CDR3 DNA sequence: TGTGCCAGCAGCCATGACAGGGGACAGACCCAGTACTTC. This rearrangement joins TRBV11-2 to TRBJ2-5; the match to TRBD1 covers 8 bases. CDR1 is SGHAT, CDR2 FQNNGV, per germline. V trimming: 5 bases; J trimming: 6 bases; junction bases outside the gene matches: 5. This CDR3 is built from 13 residues.